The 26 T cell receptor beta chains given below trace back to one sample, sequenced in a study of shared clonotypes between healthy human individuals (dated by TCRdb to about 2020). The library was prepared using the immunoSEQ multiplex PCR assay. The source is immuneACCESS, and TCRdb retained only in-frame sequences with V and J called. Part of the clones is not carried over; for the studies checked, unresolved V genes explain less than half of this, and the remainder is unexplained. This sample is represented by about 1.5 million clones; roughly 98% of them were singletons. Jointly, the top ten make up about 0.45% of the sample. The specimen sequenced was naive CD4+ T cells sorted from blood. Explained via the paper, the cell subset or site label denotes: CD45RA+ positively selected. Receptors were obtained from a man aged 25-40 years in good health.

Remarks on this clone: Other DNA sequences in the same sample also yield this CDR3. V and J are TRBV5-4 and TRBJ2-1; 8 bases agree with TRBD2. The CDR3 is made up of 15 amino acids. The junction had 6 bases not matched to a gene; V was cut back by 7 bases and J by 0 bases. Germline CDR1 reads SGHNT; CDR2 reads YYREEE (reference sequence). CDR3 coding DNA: TGTGCCAGCCGAACCGGGACTAGCTCCTACAATGAGCAGTTCTTC. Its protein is CASRTGTSSYNEQFF.

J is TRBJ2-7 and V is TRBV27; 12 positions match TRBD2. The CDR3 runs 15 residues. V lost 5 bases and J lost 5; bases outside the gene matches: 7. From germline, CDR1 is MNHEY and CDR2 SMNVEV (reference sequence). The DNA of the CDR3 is TGTGCCAGCAGTCCTCAGACTAGCGGGAGCCACGAGCAGTACTTC. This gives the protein CASSPQTSGSHEQYF.

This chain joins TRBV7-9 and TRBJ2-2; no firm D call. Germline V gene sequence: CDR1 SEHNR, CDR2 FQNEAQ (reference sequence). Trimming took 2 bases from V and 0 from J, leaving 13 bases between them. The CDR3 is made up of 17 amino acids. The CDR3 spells CASSLLTPGTNTGELFF. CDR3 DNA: TGTGCCAGCAGCTTATTGACTCCCGGAACGAACACCGGGGAGCTGTTTTTT. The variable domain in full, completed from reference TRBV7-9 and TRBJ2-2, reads DTGVSQNPRHKITKRGQNVTFRCDPISEHNRLYWYRQTLGQGPEFLTYFQNEAQLEKSRLLSDRFSAERPKGSFSTLEIQRTEQGDSAMYLCASSLLTPGTNTGELFFGEGSRLTVL.

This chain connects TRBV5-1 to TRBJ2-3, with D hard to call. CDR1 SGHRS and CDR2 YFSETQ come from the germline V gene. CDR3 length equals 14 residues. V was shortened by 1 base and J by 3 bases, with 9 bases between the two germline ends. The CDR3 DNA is TGCGCCAGCAGCTTGACGCTTAAAACAGATACGCAGTATTTT. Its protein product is CASSLTLKTDTQYF.

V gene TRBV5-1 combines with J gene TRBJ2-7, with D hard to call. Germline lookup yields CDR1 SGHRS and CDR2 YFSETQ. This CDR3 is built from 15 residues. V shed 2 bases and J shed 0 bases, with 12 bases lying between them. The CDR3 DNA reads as TGCGCCAGCAGCTTTGGTTTAACTGGCTCCTACGAGCAGTACTTC. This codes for CASSFGLTGSYEQYF. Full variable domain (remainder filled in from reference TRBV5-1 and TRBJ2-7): KAGVTQTPRYLIKTRGQQVTLSCSPISGHRSVSWYQQTPGQGLQFLFEYFSETQRNKGNFPGRFSGRQFSNSRSEMNVSTLELGDSALYLCASSFGLTGSYEQYFGPGTRLTVT.

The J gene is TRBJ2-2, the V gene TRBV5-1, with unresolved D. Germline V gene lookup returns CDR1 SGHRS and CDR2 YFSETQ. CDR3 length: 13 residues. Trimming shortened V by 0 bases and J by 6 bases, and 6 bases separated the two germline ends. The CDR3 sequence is CASSLGDAGELFF. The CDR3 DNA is TGCGCCAGCAGCTTGGGTGATGCCGGGGAGCTGTTTTTT.

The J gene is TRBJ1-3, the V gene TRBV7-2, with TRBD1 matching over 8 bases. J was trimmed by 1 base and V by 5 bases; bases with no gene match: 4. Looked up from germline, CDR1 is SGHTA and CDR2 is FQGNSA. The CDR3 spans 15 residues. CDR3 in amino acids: CASSGRTGSGNTIYF. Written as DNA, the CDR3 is TGTGCCAGCAGCGGGCGGACAGGGTCTGGAAACACCATATATTTT.

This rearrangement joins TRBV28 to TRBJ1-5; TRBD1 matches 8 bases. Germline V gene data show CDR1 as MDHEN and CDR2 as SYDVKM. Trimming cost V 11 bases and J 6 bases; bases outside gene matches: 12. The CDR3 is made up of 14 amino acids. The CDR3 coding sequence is TGTGCCTCTCTTTCAGGGGGCCTCGGTCAGCCCCAGCATTTT. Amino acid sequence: CASLSGGLGQPQHF.

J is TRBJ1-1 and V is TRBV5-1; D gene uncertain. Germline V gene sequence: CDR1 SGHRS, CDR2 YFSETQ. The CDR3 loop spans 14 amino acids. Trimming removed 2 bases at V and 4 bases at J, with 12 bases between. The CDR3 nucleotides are TGCGCCAGCAGCTTTATGTCAGGCGGCACTGAAGCTTTCTTT. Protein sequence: CASSFMSGGTEAFF.

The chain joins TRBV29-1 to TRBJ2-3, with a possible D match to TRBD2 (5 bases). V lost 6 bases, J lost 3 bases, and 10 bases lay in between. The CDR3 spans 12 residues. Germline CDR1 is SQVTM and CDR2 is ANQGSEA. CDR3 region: CSVLPGTDTQYF. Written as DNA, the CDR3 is TGCAGCGTCCTCCCGGGGACAGATACGCAGTATTTT.

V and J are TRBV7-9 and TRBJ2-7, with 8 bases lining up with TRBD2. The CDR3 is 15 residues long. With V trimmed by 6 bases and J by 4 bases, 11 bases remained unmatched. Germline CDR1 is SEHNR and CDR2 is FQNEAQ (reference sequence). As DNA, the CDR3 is TGTGCCAGCAGGACCCTACTAGCGGAGCCTTACGAGCAGTACTTC. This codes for CASRTLLAEPYEQYF.

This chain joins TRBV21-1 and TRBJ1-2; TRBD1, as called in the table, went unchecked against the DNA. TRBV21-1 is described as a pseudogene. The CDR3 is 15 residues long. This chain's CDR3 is CASSKANRGSYGYTF. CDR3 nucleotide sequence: TGTGCCAGCAGCAAAGCCAACAGGGGCTCCTATGGCTACACCTTC.

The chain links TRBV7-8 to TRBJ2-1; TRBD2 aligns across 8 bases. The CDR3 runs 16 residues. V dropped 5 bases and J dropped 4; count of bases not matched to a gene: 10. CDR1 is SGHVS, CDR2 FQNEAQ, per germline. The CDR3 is CASSLLSSGHYNEQFF. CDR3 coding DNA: TGTGCCAGCAGCCTCCTATCTAGCGGGCATTACAATGAGCAGTTCTTC. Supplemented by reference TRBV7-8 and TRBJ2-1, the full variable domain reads GAGVSQSPRYKVAKRGQDVALRCDPISGHVSLFWYQQALGQGPEFLTYFQNEAQLDKSGLPSDRFFAERPEGSVSTLKIQRTQQEDSAVYLCASSLLSSGHYNEQFFGPGTRLTVL.

CDR3 region: CASSEGRSSYEQYF. The CDR3 DNA reads TGTGCCAGCTCTGAGGGACGGAGCTCCTACGAGCAGTACTTC. The chain combines TRBV18 with TRBJ2-7; D may be TRBD1 or TRBD2 (5 bases each). The CDR3 length is 14 residues. The V gene lost 6 bases and the J gene lost 0 bases, with 12 bases spanning the gap. Germline values: CDR1 KGHSH, CDR2 LQKENI.

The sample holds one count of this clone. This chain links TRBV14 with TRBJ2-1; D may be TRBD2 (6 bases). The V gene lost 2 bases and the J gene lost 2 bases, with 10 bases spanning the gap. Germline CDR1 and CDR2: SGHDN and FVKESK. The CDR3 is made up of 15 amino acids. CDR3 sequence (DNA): TGTGCCAGCAGCCAAAGTCCGGGAGCCTACAATGAGCAGTTCTTC. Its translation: CASSQSPGAYNEQFF.

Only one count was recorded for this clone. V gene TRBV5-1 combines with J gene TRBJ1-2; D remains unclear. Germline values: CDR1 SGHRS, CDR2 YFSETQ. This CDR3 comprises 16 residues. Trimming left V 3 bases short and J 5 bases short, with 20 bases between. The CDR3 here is CASSSSGGGTGYGYTF. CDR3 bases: TGCGCCAGCAGCTCCTCTGGAGGAGGAACGGGGTATGGCTACACCTTC.

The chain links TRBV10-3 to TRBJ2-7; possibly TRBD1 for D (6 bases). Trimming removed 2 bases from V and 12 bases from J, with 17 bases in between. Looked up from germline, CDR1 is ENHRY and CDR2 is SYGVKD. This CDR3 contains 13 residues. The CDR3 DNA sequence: TGTGCCATCAGTGAGGGACAGTCTCCGAAAGGGTACTTC. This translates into CAISEGQSPKGYF.

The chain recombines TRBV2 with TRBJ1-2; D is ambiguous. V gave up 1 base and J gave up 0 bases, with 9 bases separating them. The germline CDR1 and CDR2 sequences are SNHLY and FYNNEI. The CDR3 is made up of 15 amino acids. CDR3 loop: CASSEEGRTNYGYTF. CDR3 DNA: TGTGCCAGCAGTGAAGAGGGCAGGACTAACTATGGCTACACCTTC.

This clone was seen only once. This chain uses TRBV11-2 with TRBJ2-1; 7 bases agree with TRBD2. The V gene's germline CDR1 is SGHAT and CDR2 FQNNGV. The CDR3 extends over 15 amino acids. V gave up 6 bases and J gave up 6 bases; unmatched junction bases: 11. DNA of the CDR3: TGTGCCAGCAGTACCGACGGCGGGAGTCGCAATGAGCAGTTCTTC. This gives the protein CASSTDGGSRNEQFF. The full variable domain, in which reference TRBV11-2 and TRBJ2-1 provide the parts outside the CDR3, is EAGVAQSPRYKIIEKRQSVAFWCNPISGHATLYWYQQILGQGPKLLIQFQNNGVVDDSQLPKDRFSAERLKGVDSTLKIQPAKLEDSAVYLCASSTDGGSRNEQFFGPGTRLTVL.

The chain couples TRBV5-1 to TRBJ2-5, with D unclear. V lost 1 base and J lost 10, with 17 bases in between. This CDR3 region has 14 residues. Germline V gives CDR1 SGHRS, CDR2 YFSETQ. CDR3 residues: CASSLTAISVDQYF. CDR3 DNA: TGCGCCAGCAGCTTGACCGCTATTAGTGTGGACCAGTACTTC.

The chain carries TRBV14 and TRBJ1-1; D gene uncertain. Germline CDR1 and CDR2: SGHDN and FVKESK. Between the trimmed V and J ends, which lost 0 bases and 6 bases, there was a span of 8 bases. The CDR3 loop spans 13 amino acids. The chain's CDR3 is CASSQDLRSEAFF. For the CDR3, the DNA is TGTGCCAGCAGCCAAGATTTAAGGTCTGAAGCTTTCTTT.

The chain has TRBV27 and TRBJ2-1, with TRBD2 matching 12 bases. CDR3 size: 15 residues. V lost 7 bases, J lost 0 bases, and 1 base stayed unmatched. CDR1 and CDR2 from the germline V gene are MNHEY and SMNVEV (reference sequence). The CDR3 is CASKTSGSSYNEQFF. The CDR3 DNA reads TGTGCCAGCAAGACTAGCGGGAGCTCCTACAATGAGCAGTTCTTC.

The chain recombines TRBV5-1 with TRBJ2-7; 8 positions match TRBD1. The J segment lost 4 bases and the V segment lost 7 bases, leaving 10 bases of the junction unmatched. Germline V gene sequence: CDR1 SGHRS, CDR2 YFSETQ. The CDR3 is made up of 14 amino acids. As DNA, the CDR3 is TGCGCCAGCTTGTTCCGACAGGGGAGGTACGAGCAGTACTTC. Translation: CASLFRQGRYEQYF.

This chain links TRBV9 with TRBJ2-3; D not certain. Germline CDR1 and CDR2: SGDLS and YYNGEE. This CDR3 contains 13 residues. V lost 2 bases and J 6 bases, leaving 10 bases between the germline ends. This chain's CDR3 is CASSVTRGDTQYF. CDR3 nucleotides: TGTGCCAGCAGCGTGACCCGTGGGGATACGCAGTATTTT.

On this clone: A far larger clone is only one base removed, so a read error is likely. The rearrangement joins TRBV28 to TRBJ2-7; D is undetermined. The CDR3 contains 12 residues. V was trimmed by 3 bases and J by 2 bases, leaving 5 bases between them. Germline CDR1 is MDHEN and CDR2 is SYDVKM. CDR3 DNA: TGTGCCAGCAGTTTCGTCACCTACGAGCAGTACTTC. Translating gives CASSFVTYEQYF. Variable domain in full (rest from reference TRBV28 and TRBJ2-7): DVKVTQSSRYLVKRTGEKVFLECVQDMDHENMFWYRQDPGLGLRLIYFSYDVKMKEKGDIPEGYSVSREKKERFSLILESASTNQTSMYLCASSFVTYEQYFGPGTRLTVT.

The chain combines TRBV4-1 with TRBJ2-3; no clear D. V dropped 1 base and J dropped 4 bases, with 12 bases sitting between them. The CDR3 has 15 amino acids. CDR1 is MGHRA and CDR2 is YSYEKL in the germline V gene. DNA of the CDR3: TGCGCCAGCAGCCAAGTGGGGTTATGGGCAGATACGCAGTATTTT. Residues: CASSQVGLWADTQYF.